Below, 9 T cell receptor beta chains from the same sample are listed, as sequenced in a study of CD8+ T cells in alopecia areata. Sample treatment: oral pan-JAK inhibitor, 5-10 mg twice daily. TCR sequencing used cDNA made by reverse transcription of extracted RNA. Sequencing used immunoSEQ multiplex PCR; TCRdb keeps in-frame clones, though not all of them. The table shows about 140,000 clones, with 86% occurring only once. Sequences were derived from CD8+ T cells sorted from blood, sampled at week 4, from a patient treated with tofacitinib. The source of these receptors is a human donor with alopecia areata.

In regard to this clone: Other DNA sequences in the sample encode the same CDR3. The V call is TRBV29-1, the J call TRBJ1-1, with unresolved D. CDR3 length equals 10 residues. V shed 3 bases and J shed 4 bases, with 3 bases lying between them. Looked up from germline, CDR1 is SQVTM and CDR2 is ANQGSEA. DNA of the CDR3: TGCAGCGTTGAGATCACTGAAGCTTTCTTT. Its protein is CSVEITEAFF.

This clone has a single count. The V gene is TRBV7-9, the J gene TRBJ2-3, with 7 bases aligning to TRBD1. CDR1 and CDR2 (germline): SEHNR, FQNEAQ (reference sequence). The CDR3 loop spans 17 amino acids. V lost 4 bases and J lost 2; bases outside the gene matches: 12. Here the CDR3 reads CASSYPLGQELTDTQYF. The CDR3, as DNA: TGTGCCAGCAGCTACCCTCTCGGACAGGAGCTCACAGATACGCAGTATTTT.

Details on this clone: The germline gene is not matched at one end of the junction; a read error may be the cause. The chain employs TRBV7-9 and TRBJ1-1; D is unresolved. CDR3 size: 12 residues. Germline V gene sequence: CDR1 SEHNR, CDR2 FQNEAQ (reference sequence). CDR3 residues: CASSLAAGSGLW. The CDR3 nucleotides are TGTGCCAGCAGCTTAGCGGCGGGGTCGGGCCTTTGG.

The rearrangement uses TRBV6-9 and TRBJ2-1; 8 bases agree with TRBD2. V gave up 5 bases and J gave up 7 bases; unmatched junction bases: 13. The CDR3 sequence is 16 residues long. The V gene's germline CDR1 is MNHGY and CDR2 SVAAGI. The CDR3 spells CASSTPLAGRSNEQFF. The CDR3 region has the DNA TGTGCCAGCAGTACCCCCTTAGCGGGAAGGTCAAATGAGCAGTTCTTC.

The chain uses TRBV7-9 and TRBJ2-7; D uncertain. The V end lost 5 bases, the J end lost 7 bases, and 9 bases lay between the germline ends. The germline V gene encodes CDR1 SEHNR and CDR2 FQNEAQ (reference sequence). The CDR3 is 11 amino acids. The CDR3 sequence is CASSPAEEQYF. Here the CDR3 DNA reads TGTGCCAGCAGCCCGGCGGAGGAGCAGTACTTC.

V is TRBV9 and J is TRBJ2-2; 10 bases are a match to TRBD1. The CDR3 covers 18 residues. The germline V gene encodes CDR1 SGDLS and CDR2 YYNGEE. The V and J ends lost 4 bases and 6 bases, in that order; junction bases with no gene match: 15. The CDR3 is CASSSQPGQGNSAGELFF. CDR3 DNA sequence: TGTGCCAGCAGCTCTCAGCCGGGACAGGGGAACAGCGCCGGGGAGCTGTTTTTT.

This clone was counted a single time. J is TRBJ2-1 and V is TRBV29-1, with D possibly TRBD2 on 5 matching bases. This CDR3 spans 15 amino acids. Germline V lookup: CDR1 SQVTM, CDR2 ANQGSEA. Trimming took 8 bases from V and 5 from J, leaving 22 bases between them. The DNA for the CDR3 is TGCAGCTTCTTAGACCCGGGGTGGGGTAACAATGAGCAGTTCTTC. Amino acids: CSFLDPGWGNNEQFF.

The gene calls are TRBV7-9 and TRBJ2-7; 8 bases match TRBD1. The CDR3 length is 12 residues. Germline CDR1 is SEHNR and CDR2 is FQNEAQ (reference sequence). With V trimmed by 6 bases and J by 5 bases, 3 bases remained unmatched. CDR3 sequence reads: CASSQQGDEQYF. Here the CDR3 DNA reads TGTGCCAGCAGTCAACAGGGGGACGAGCAGTACTTC.

This clone was recorded a few times. V and J are TRBV11-2 and TRBJ2-7, with TRBD1 identical over 8 bases. The trim removed 5 bases at V and 2 bases at J, leaving 5 bases unmatched. CDR3 length: 14 amino acids. Germline loops: CDR1 SGHAT, CDR2 FQNNGV. The CDR3 region is CASSLGQGTYEQYF. DNA for the CDR3: TGTGCCAGCAGCCTCGGACAGGGAACCTACGAGCAGTACTTC.